This T cell receptor (beta chain) was profiled in a study of cytomegalovirus exposure and HLA in healthy donors. The wider study: Among about 179 million T cells, an earlier analysis found roughly 100 million unique TCR beta sequences. Study results and caveats: By HLA locus, TCR association rates varied in a later analysis, with DRB1 showing the most and HLA-C the fewest. A few V segments could not be told apart, such as TRBV6-2 and TRBV6-3, and were left out.

A word on this clone: The antigen remains undetermined.

Germline-derived CDR1 and CDR2 are MGHRA and YSYEKL. V dropped 4 bases and J dropped 7; count of bases not matched to a gene: 7. The CDR3 length is 15 residues. It was with 60 Vbeta and 13 Jbeta primers that the PCR ran. Sequenced by immunoSEQ multiplex PCR; TCRdb stores in-frame clones only, minus some. Counted here are 130,000 to 150,000 clones, 70% to 75% occurring once; the ten biggest clones make up around 15%. This chain connects TRBV4-1 to TRBJ1-4; 9 positions agree with TRBD1. The receptor comes from a human donor in good health. The material sequenced was PBMCs. The CDR3: CASSPYRGPSEKLFF. The DNA of the CDR3 is TGCGCCAGCAGCCCATACAGGGGGCCGAGTGAAAAACTGTTTTTT.